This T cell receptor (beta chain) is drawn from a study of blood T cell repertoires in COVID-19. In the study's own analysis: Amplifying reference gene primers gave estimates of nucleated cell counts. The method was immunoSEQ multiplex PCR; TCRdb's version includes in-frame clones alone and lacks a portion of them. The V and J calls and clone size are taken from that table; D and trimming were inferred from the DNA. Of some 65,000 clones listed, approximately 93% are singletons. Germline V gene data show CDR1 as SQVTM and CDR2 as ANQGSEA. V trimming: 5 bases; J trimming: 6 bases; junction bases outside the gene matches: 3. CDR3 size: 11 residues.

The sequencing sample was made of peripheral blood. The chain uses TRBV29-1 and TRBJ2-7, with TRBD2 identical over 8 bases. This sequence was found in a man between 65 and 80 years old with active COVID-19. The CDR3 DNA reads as TGCAGCGTTAACGGGGGGGGCGAGCAGTACTTC. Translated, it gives CSVNGGGEQYF.